The 18 T cell receptor beta chains below all came from one sample that was sequenced in a study of T cell repertoires in cytomegalovirus infection. Each CDR3 protein is one row after TCRdb ran MiXCR on the reads. The sample lists about 460,000 distinct CDR3 sequences, approximately 10% occurring once. Sample: PBMCs. The receptors here all came from a human donor in good health (CMV status not recorded). Some clones in this sample may be carry-over from other donors' samples.

This clonotype showed up just a few times. The genes are TRBV28 and TRBJ2-7; 7 nucleotides match TRBD2. The CDR3 consists of 18 residues. Germline CDR1 MDHEN, CDR2 SYDVKM. J lost 0 bases, V lost 8 bases, and 19 bases had no gene match. The CDR3 region has the DNA TGTGCCAGCCCTCCACCTCGAGGGGCGGGAGAGGGCTCCTACGAGCAGTACTTC. Protein product: CASPPPRGAGEGSYEQYF.

The rearrangement links TRBV4-2 to TRBJ1-2; D gene unclear. V shed 4 bases and J shed 5 bases, with 14 bases lying between them. CDR1 LGHNA and CDR2 YNFKEQ come from the germline V gene. This CDR3 region has 14 residues. CDR3 region: CASSPSDLEYGYTF. CDR3 nucleotides: TGTGCCAGCAGCCCATCGGATTTAGAGTATGGCTACACCTTC.

This clonotype was recorded at least ten times. The chain carries TRBV6-2 or TRBV6-3 and TRBJ1-2; no clear D gene. V was clipped by 0 bases and J by 8 bases, with 19 bases between them. The germline CDR1 and CDR2 sequences are MNHEY and SVGEGT. CDR3 length: 16 amino acids. CDR3 DNA sequence: TGTGCCAGCAGTTACTCGAGTAAGGTTCCTGCTCGGGGCTACACCTTC. Translating gives CASSYSSKVPARGYTF.

The table lists this clonotype with many counts. The DNA of the CDR3 is TGTGCCAGCAGCTCTGCGGGATCCTACGAGCAGTACTTC. Its protein product is CASSSAGSYEQYF. The rearrangement uses TRBV7-9 and TRBJ2-7; TRBD2 might be the D (6 bases). Germline CDR1 is SEHNR and CDR2 is FQNEAQ (reference sequence). Trimming removed 4 bases at V and 1 base at J, with 8 bases between. This CDR3 has 13 amino acids.

The chain uses TRBV3-1 and TRBJ2-7; TRBD1 matches at 8 bases. Trimming at V came to 1 base and at J to 2 bases, leaving 4 bases not matched to a gene. This CDR3 has 15 residues. From germline, CDR1 is LGHDT and CDR2 YNNKEL (reference sequence). The CDR3 DNA follows: TGTGCCAGCAGCCAAGGGACAGGGCCCCCCTACGAGCAGTACTTC. It translates to CASSQGTGPPYEQYF.

This clonotype was counted ten times or more. The chain couples TRBV20-1 to TRBJ1-4; D gene ambiguous. Trimming pared 0 bases from V and 8 bases from J, leaving 16 bases between. In germline, CDR1 is DFQATT, CDR2 SNEGSKA (reference sequence). The CDR3 spans 15 residues. CDR3 amino acids: CSARDVVGGREKLFF. CDR3 nucleotides: TGCAGTGCTAGAGATGTGGTCGGAGGAAGGGAAAAACTGTTTTTT.

This clonotype was detected many times. The V call is TRBV7-9, the J call TRBJ2-4; unclear D gene. Germline CDR1 is SEHNR and CDR2 is FQNEAQ (reference sequence). There are 15 residues in the CDR3. V lost 5 bases to trimming and J lost 4 bases, with 15 bases between them. CDR3: CASSQKGFAKNIQYF. CDR3 in DNA: TGTGCCAGCAGCCAAAAAGGGTTTGCGAAAAACATTCAGTACTTC.

The sample holds a few counts of this clonotype. The chain joins TRBV11-2 to TRBJ2-1, with D tentatively TRBD2 (5 bases). CDR1 is SGHAT, CDR2 FQNNGV, per germline. The CDR3 contains 15 residues. V shed 5 bases and J shed 7 bases, with 18 bases lying between them. Here the CDR3 DNA reads TGTGCCAGCAGCGTTTTGTGGGAGATCTCGAATGAGCAGTTCTTC. Its translation is CASSVLWEISNEQFF.

This clonotype was counted between two and nine times. The chain carries TRBV28 and TRBJ2-2, with D unclear. Germline V CDR1 and CDR2: MDHEN, SYDVKM. V lost 6 bases to trimming and J lost 0 bases, with 17 bases between them. The CDR3 contains 17 residues. The CDR3 nucleotides read TGTGCCAGCAGCCCTGCAAGGTTTATCGCGAACACCGGGGAGCTGTTTTTT. As protein: CASSPARFIANTGELFF.

Many counts were recorded for this clonotype. The chain combines TRBV20-1 with TRBJ1-6; possible D gene TRBD1, 6 bases. Trimming removed 5 bases at V and 5 bases at J, with 13 bases between. The CDR3 runs 14 residues. Germline V gives CDR1 DFQATT, CDR2 SNEGSKA (reference sequence). The chain's CDR3 is CSAGQRRDNSPLHF. The CDR3 DNA reads as TGCAGTGCTGGACAGCGGCGAGATAATTCACCCCTCCACTTT.

There are many counts of this clonotype. The chain has TRBV7-2 and TRBJ1-5, with D unresolved. Germline-derived CDR1 and CDR2 are SGHTA and FQGNSA. The V gene lost 5 bases and the J gene lost 0 bases, with 14 bases spanning the gap. The CDR3 extends over 16 amino acids. The CDR3 region is CASSPAATYSNQPQHF. The CDR3 coding sequence is TGTGCCAGCAGCCCAGCGGCTACGTATAGCAATCAGCCCCAGCATTTT.

This clonotype was counted at least ten times. The V and J genes are TRBV7-3 and TRBJ2-3, with D unclear. Germline CDR1 SGHTA, CDR2 FQGTGA. The V end was cut by 1 base, the J end by 2 bases, with 4 bases between. The CDR3 spans 13 residues. The CDR3: CASSLSPTDTQYF. The DNA of the CDR3 is TGTGCCAGCAGCTTAAGCCCCACAGATACGCAGTATTTT.

This clonotype showed up many times. The rearrangement joins TRBV2 to TRBJ1-1, with no clear D. Germline V gene sequence: CDR1 SNHLY, CDR2 FYNNEI. This CDR3 spans 15 amino acids. The V end was cut by 5 bases, the J end by 1 base, with 14 bases between. CDR3 in DNA: TGTGCCAGCAGTTGGGGTAGGTCAACGAACACTGAAGCTTTCTTT. It encodes CASSWGRSTNTEAFF.

This clonotype was observed once. The chain has TRBV19 and TRBJ1-1; D gene ambiguous. The CDR3 runs 14 residues. Per the germline V gene, CDR1 is LNHDA and CDR2 is SQIVND (reference sequence). Trimming took off 10 bases at V and 1 base at J, with 16 bases between the two ends. In DNA form, the CDR3 reads TGTGCCACCCGCCAGGAACAATCGAACACTGAAGCTTTCTTT. It translates to CATRQEQSNTEAFF.

There are many counts of this clonotype. The CDR3 DNA is TGCAGTGCTCCAATAAGAGAGACCCAGTACTTC. This encodes CSAPIRETQYF. This chain uses TRBV20-1 with TRBJ2-5; D remains ambiguous. CDR1 is DFQATT, CDR2 SNEGSKA, per germline (reference sequence). The length of the CDR3 is 11 residues. V lost 5 bases and J 4 bases, leaving 8 bases between the germline ends.

The table lists this clonotype with many counts. V and J are TRBV10-2 and TRBJ2-2; D gene unclear. The germline V gene encodes CDR1 WSHSY and CDR2 SAAADI. V lost 7 bases, J lost 9 bases, and 12 bases lay in between. There are 12 residues in the CDR3. CDR3 loop: CASTPKGRELFF. The CDR3 DNA reads TGCGCCAGCACCCCCAAGGGTCGGGAGCTGTTTTTT.

The V call is TRBV3-1, the J call TRBJ2-1, with 7 bases aligning to TRBD1. The CDR3 contains 14 residues. V trimming: 2 bases; J trimming: 2 bases; junction bases outside the gene matches: 0. Per germline, CDR1 LGHDT and CDR2 YNNKEL (reference sequence). The CDR3 bases are TGTGCCAGCAGCCAAACAGGGGCCTACAATGAGCAGTTCTTC. Protein product: CASSQTGAYNEQFF.

The chain carries TRBV2 and TRBJ2-7; TRBD1 is a possible D gene (6 bases). This CDR3 spans 13 amino acids. Germline V gene sequence: CDR1 SNHLY, CDR2 FYNNEI. Trimming stripped 4 bases from V and 5 bases from J, with 12 bases between. The DNA of the CDR3 is TGTGCCAGCAGTGTAACAGGGTGGAACGAGCAGTACTTC. It is translated as CASSVTGWNEQYF.